The 21 T cell receptor beta chains reported below all come from one sample, sequenced in a study of monozygotic twins with inflammatory bowel disease. Using the 5' RACE reads, TCRdb records one entry per CDR3 protein without DNA. The sample includes some 150,000 distinct CDR3 sequences. What was sequenced was blood. Receptors were obtained from a human donor with ulcerative colitis or Crohn's disease, or a healthy co-twin of an affected twin (not recorded which).

The genes are TRBV5-1 and TRBJ2-2; TCRdb selects TRBD1, and the lack of DNA leaves this call unchecked. CDR1 and CDR2 from the germline V gene are SGHRS and YFSETQ. This CDR3 is 15 amino acids long. The CDR3 protein is CASSLGGNPGGELFF.

The rearrangement links TRBV4-1 to TRBJ2-2; the D call of TRBD1 rests on TCRdb alone, since no DNA is present to check it. Germline V gene lookup returns CDR1 MGHRA and CDR2 YSYEKL. The CDR3 contains 14 residues. The CDR3 protein is CASSRTGGTGELFF.

The chain carries TRBV25-1 and TRBJ2-3; with no DNA, the TCRdb D assignment of TRBD2 cannot be verified. This CDR3 has 13 amino acids. Germline V lookup: CDR1 MGHDK, CDR2 SYGVNS. CDR3: CASGADVTDTQYF.

V is TRBV18 and J is TRBJ1-6. This CDR3 has 15 residues. Germline V CDR1 and CDR2: KGHSH, LQKENI. CDR3 in amino acids: CASSPLGSYNSPLHF.

The chain carries TRBV5-1 and TRBJ1-3. Germline V lookup: CDR1 SGHRS, CDR2 YFSETQ. The CDR3 spans 14 residues. CDR3 amino acids: CASSLGFSGNTIYF.

The V and J genes are TRBV20-1 and TRBJ2-7; the TCRdb D gene call, TRBD1, has no DNA to confirm it. This CDR3 has 13 amino acids. Germline V gene lookup returns CDR1 DFQATT and CDR2 SNEGSKA (reference sequence). The chain's CDR3 is CSARGGYSYEQYF.

The chain recombines TRBV15 with TRBJ2-3. The CDR3 contains 15 residues. The germline gives CDR1 LNHNV, CDR2 YYDKDF (reference sequence). CDR3 loop: CATSRARTSTDTQYF.

The V gene is TRBV20-1, the J gene TRBJ2-1; TCRdb calls TRBD1, which cannot be checked without DNA. The length of the CDR3 is 12 residues. Germline V gene lookup returns CDR1 DFQATT and CDR2 SNEGSKA (reference sequence). CDR3 region: CSASGAYNEQFF.

J is TRBJ2-7 and V is TRBV28. This CDR3 contains 15 residues. The V gene's germline CDR1 is MDHEN and CDR2 SYDVKM. This CDR3 is CASSLGSLPSYEQYF.

This chain's CDR3 is CASSPTSEREETQYF. The gene calls are TRBV18 and TRBJ2-5; TCRdb calls TRBD2, which cannot be checked without DNA. Germline CDR1 is KGHSH and CDR2 is LQKENI. The CDR3 has 15 amino acids.

The chain recombines TRBV5-1 with TRBJ1-5. The CDR3 loop spans 14 amino acids. Germline CDR1 is SGHRS and CDR2 is YFSETQ. CDR3 protein: CASREAVGNQPQHF.

V and J are TRBV20-1 and TRBJ2-5; TCRdb names TRBD1, which stays unverified in the absence of DNA. The CDR3 covers 12 residues. The germline gives CDR1 DFQATT, CDR2 SNEGSKA (reference sequence). CDR3 region: CSANGGGETQYF.

The V and J genes are TRBV6-1 and TRBJ2-6; with no DNA, the TCRdb D assignment of TRBD1 cannot be verified. The CDR3 loop spans 15 amino acids. Germline CDR1 MNHNS, CDR2 SASEGT. CDR3 amino acids: CASSQGYSGANVLTF.

The V and J genes are TRBV7-9 and TRBJ1-5; TCRdb picks TRBD1, but there is no DNA to check that call. The CDR3 is made up of 16 amino acids. Germline CDR1 SEHNR, CDR2 FQNEAQ (reference sequence). The CDR3 region is CASSLGVGTPYQPQHF.

The chain is built from TRBV29-1 and TRBJ2-3; TCRdb reports TRBD1, a call that lacks DNA to check it against. CDR3 size: 14 residues. The V gene's germline CDR1 is SQVTM and CDR2 ANQGSEA. The chain's CDR3 is CSARRGFRTDTQYF.

The chain has TRBV6-5 and TRBJ1-1. CDR3 length equals 18 residues. Looked up from germline, CDR1 is MNHEY and CDR2 is SVGAGI. The CDR3 reads CASSFTASVAYIAAEAFF.

This chain links TRBV15 with TRBJ1-1. CDR3 length: 14 amino acids. The germline V gene has CDR1 LNHNV and CDR2 YYDKDF (reference sequence). The CDR3 reads CATSRDIAGSEAFF.

The V gene is TRBV7-2, the J gene TRBJ2-2; the TCRdb D gene call, TRBD1, has no DNA to confirm it. This CDR3 comprises 15 residues. CDR1 SGHTA and CDR2 FQGNSA come from the germline V gene. Here the CDR3 reads CASSLVLPPGGELFF.

The chain links TRBV7-2 to TRBJ2-1; TCRdb lists TRBD2, though no DNA is available to test this call. Germline CDR1 SGHTA, CDR2 FQGNSA. The length of the CDR3 is 15 residues. Here the CDR3 reads CASTLGSSGGAAQFF.

The chain has TRBV9 and TRBJ2-3; the TCRdb call, TRBD2, lacks DNA for checking. The CDR3 is 14 amino acids. Germline V gives CDR1 SGDLS, CDR2 YYNGEE. CDR3 residues: CASNGWGGPDTQYF.

The chain has TRBV9 and TRBJ2-3. The CDR3 is made up of 16 amino acids. Per the germline V gene, CDR1 is SGDLS and CDR2 is YYNGEE. Here the CDR3 reads CASSIGSVRPTDTQYF.